These 13 T cell receptor beta chains were sequenced from one sample in a study of preoperative IRX-2 immunotherapy in early breast cancer. The treatment here: preoperative locoregional IRX-2 cytokine immunotherapy. Produced via immunoSEQ multiplex PCR; TCRdb's table is partial and in-frame only. The table has 90,000 to 100,000 clones, roughly 88% seen once. The sequencing here drew on tumor tissue, taken after IRX-2 immunotherapy. Receptor source: a human donor with breast cancer.

The chain combines TRBV6-8 with TRBJ2-7; perhaps TRBD2 as D (6 bases). The germline gives CDR1 MNHGY, CDR2 SAAAGT. The CDR3 spans 14 residues. The V and J ends lost 2 bases and 3 bases respectively, with 11 bases between them. CDR3 in DNA: TGTGCCAGCAGTTACCCCGGGACTCGCTACGAGCAGTACTTC. Translation gives CASSYPGTRYEQYF.

This rearrangement joins TRBV14 to TRBJ2-2; D is uncertain. V was trimmed by 1 base and J by 3 bases, leaving 6 bases between them. The germline gives CDR1 SGHDN, CDR2 FVKESK. This CDR3 is built from 14 residues. The CDR3 region is CASSQALYTGELFF. CDR3 DNA sequence: TGTGCCAGCAGCCAAGCTCTTTACACCGGGGAGCTGTTTTTT.

The gene calls are TRBV28 and TRBJ2-5; D not certain. CDR3 size: 13 residues. Germline assignment: CDR1 MDHEN and CDR2 SYDVKM. Trimming shortened V by 3 bases and J by 11 bases, and 16 bases separated the two germline ends. CDR3 region: CASSFSQILSQYF. The DNA of the CDR3 is TGTGCCAGCAGTTTCTCACAAATCTTATCTCAGTACTTC. The whole variable domain, remainder taken from reference TRBV28 and TRBJ2-5, is DVKVTQSSRYLVKRTGEKVFLECVQDMDHENMFWYRQDPGLGLRLIYFSYDVKMKEKGDIPEGYSVSREKKERFSLILESASTNQTSMYLCASSFSQILSQYFGPGTRLLVL.

The chain is built from TRBV28 and TRBJ2-7, with a tentative D call TRBD1 (6 bases). Germline CDR1 and CDR2: MDHEN and SYDVKM. V dropped 2 bases and J dropped 3 bases, with 14 bases sitting between them. The CDR3 runs 15 residues. The chain's CDR3 is CASSLAQGPVYEQYF. In nucleotides, the CDR3 is TGTGCCAGCAGTTTAGCACAGGGACCCGTCTACGAGCAGTACTTC.

This chain joins TRBV28 and TRBJ2-2; 13 nucleotides align to TRBD2. CDR3 length: 16 amino acids. The V gene's germline CDR1 is MDHEN and CDR2 SYDVKM. V was pared by 8 bases and J by 7 bases, with 10 bases of the junction left unmatched. The CDR3 spells CASFTRTSGRGGELFF. The CDR3, as DNA: TGTGCCAGCTTTACGCGGACTAGCGGGAGAGGCGGGGAGCTGTTTTTT.

The chain recombines TRBV23-1 with TRBJ1-5; no clear D. TRBV23-1 is designated an ORF whose function remains uncertain. Trimming pared 6 bases from V and 0 bases from J, leaving 15 bases between. This CDR3 has 16 residues. The CDR3 nucleotides read TGCGCCAGCAGCCCGATTTTGGGAATTAGCAATCAGCCCCAGCATTTT. Translating gives CASSPILGISNQPQHF.

Turning to this clone: One end of the junction is discordant with germline, which a read error may explain. V usage is TRBV28 and J usage is TRBJ2-7; the D gene is possibly TRBD2 (6 bases). CDR1 and CDR2 from the germline V gene are MDHEN and SYDVKM. The CDR3 runs 12 residues. CDR3 sequence (DNA): TGTGCCAGCAGTTTAGGCGGGGATACCCTGGACTTC. It codes for CASSLGGDTLDF.

Turning to this clone: The junction shows a germline mismatch at one end, possibly a read error. The chain combines TRBV6-8 with TRBJ1-5; tentatively, D is TRBD1 (5 bases). Looked up from germline, CDR1 is MNHGY and CDR2 is SAAAGT. The CDR3 extends over 15 amino acids. The CDR3 coding sequence is TGTGCCATCAGTGCAGGGAAGGGTGACAATCAGCCCCAGCATTTT. Amino acids: CAISAGKGDNQPQHF.

The CDR3 region has the DNA TGCGCCAGCAGCTTCATCCGGGACGCGCAAGAGACCCAGTACTTC. It codes for CASSFIRDAQETQYF. V and J are TRBV5-1 and TRBJ2-5; possibly TRBD1 or TRBD2 for D (5 bases each). Germline V gives CDR1 SGHRS, CDR2 YFSETQ. This CDR3 region has 15 residues. With 2 bases removed from V and 2 bases from J, the gap between germline ends came to 13 bases.

The rearrangement uses TRBV28 and TRBJ1-6, with 8 bases fitting TRBD1. CDR3 length: 14 amino acids. Germline-derived CDR1 and CDR2 are MDHEN and SYDVKM. V gave up 4 bases and J gave up 9 bases; unmatched junction bases: 5. As DNA, the CDR3 is TGTGCCAGCAGTTGGACAGGGTACTCTTCACCCCTCCACTTT. Amino acids: CASSWTGYSSPLHF.

The gene calls are TRBV25-1 and TRBJ1-2; D is possibly TRBD1 (6 bases). The CDR3 extends over 14 amino acids. Trimming left V 2 bases short and J 4 bases short, with 11 bases between. Germline assignment: CDR1 MGHDK and CDR2 SYGVNS. DNA of the CDR3: TGTGCCAGCAGTGAACCAGGGGAGCTCTATGGCTACACCTTC. Its protein is CASSEPGELYGYTF.

There are a few counts of this clone. This chain links TRBV14 with TRBJ2-3; D not certain. CDR1 is SGHDN, CDR2 FVKESK, per germline. The CDR3 covers 15 residues. V lost 3 bases, J lost 8 bases, and 18 bases lay in between. CDR3 loop: CASSHMQPHSGTQYF. CDR3 nucleotides: TGTGCCAGCAGCCATATGCAGCCACATTCGGGTACGCAGTATTTT.

V and J are TRBV5-1 and TRBJ2-7; 9 positions agree with TRBD1. The germline V gene has CDR1 SGHRS and CDR2 YFSETQ. J gave up 5 bases and V 3 bases, and 9 bases lay outside the gene matches. The CDR3 loop spans 15 amino acids. Here the CDR3 DNA reads TGCGCCAGCAGCTCCCCAGACAGGGGGACTGACGAGCAGTACTTC. Amino acid sequence: CASSSPDRGTDEQYF.